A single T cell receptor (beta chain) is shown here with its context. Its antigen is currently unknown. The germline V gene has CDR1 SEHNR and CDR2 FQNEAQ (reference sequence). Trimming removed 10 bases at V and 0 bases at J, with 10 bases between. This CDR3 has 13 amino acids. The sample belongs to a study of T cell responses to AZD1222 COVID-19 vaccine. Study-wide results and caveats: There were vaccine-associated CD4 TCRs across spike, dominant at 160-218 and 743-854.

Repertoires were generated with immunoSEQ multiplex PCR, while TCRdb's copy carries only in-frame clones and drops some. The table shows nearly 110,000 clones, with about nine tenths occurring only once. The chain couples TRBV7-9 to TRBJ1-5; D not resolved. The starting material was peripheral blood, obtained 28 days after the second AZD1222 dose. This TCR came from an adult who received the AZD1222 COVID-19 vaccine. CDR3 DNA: TGTGCCACCTCGCCAAATAGCAATCAGCCCCAGCATTTT. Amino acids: CATSPNSNQPQHF.